The sequence of this T cell receptor beta chain was determined in a study of beta chain features in type 1 diabetes. Study-level results: Naive, central memory and Treg TCRB repertoires appeared more alike in patients than in healthy donors.

Reverse transcription of all isolated RNA meant that expressed TCRB transcripts were sequenced. The assay was immunoSEQ multiplex PCR, and TCRdb's table has in-frame clones only and misses some. The profile shows hundreds of thousands of clones, 55% to 70% of them singletons. Every participating donor gave one draw, a heparinised blood sample averaging about 116 mL. On this clone: What it recognizes is unknown.

Per the germline V gene, CDR1 is SQVTM and CDR2 is ANQGSEA. The CDR3 spans 14 residues. V lost 6 bases, J lost 4 bases, and 9 bases stayed unmatched. This receptor was obtained from a man younger than 45 in good health. The specimen sequenced was naive CD4+ T cells from blood. V usage is TRBV29-1 and J usage is TRBJ1-2, with 9 bases identical to TRBD1. In nucleotides, the CDR3 is TGCAGCGTAGCGGGACAGGGAAGGCCCTATGGCTACACCTTC. It is translated as CSVAGQGRPYGYTF.